The 13 T cell receptor beta chains presented below share a single source sample, sequenced in a study of T cells in narcolepsy. Profiling relied on immunoSEQ multiplex PCR, and the TCRdb table lists in-frame clones only, not all of them. The data show under 35,000 clones, roughly 86% seen once. Sequenced input: memory (CD45RA-) CD4+ T cells from blood. These receptors were collected from a human donor in good health.

The V call is TRBV19, the J call TRBJ2-3, with no clear D. The V gene's germline CDR1 is LNHDA and CDR2 SQIVND (reference sequence). Trimming removed 8 bases at V and 9 bases at J, with 15 bases between. CDR3 length: 12 amino acids. The CDR3 DNA reads TGTGCCAGTTCCACCGTTTTAGGCACGCAGTATTTT. Its protein is CASSTVLGTQYF. Complete variable domain (other parts from reference TRBV19 and TRBJ2-3): DGGITQSPKYLFRKEGQNVTLSCEQNLNHDAMYWYRQDPGQGLRLIYYSQIVNDFQKGDIAEGYSVSREKKESFPLTVTSAQKNPTAFYLCASSTVLGTQYFGPGTRLTVL.

The chain uses TRBV5-5 and TRBJ1-2, with D maybe TRBD1 (6 bases). Looked up from germline, CDR1 is SGHKS and CDR2 is YYEKEE (reference sequence). V was clipped by 4 bases and J by 8 bases, with 24 bases between them. The CDR3 has 16 residues. The CDR3 protein is CASSPRSAGVLQGYTF. For the CDR3, the DNA is TGTGCCAGCAGCCCAAGGTCCGCAGGGGTATTGCAGGGCTACACCTTC.

Remarks on this clone: The junction and the germline gene differ at one end; a read error may be behind it. Additional DNA sequences in this sample encode the identical CDR3. V and J are TRBV7-2 and TRBJ2-2; 9 bases are shared with TRBD1. From germline, CDR1 is SGHTA and CDR2 FQGNSA. This CDR3 is built from 15 residues. CDR3 region: CASSSTGGDTGELFF. Written as DNA, the CDR3 is TGTGCCAGCAGCTCTACAGGGGGCGACACCGGGGAGCTGTTCTTT. The variable domain in full, completed from reference TRBV7-2 and TRBJ2-2, reads GAGVSQSPSNKVTEKGKDVELRCDPISGHTALYWYRQSLGQGLEFLIYFQGNSAPDKSGLPSDRFSAERTGGSVSTLTIQRTQQEDSAVYLCASSSTGGDTGELFFGEGSRLTVL.

The chain recombines TRBV19 with TRBJ2-5, with 15 bases matching TRBD2. There are 18 residues in the CDR3. Trimming cost V 9 bases and J 3 bases; bases outside gene matches: 14. CDR1 and CDR2 (germline): LNHDA, SQIVND (reference sequence). The CDR3 here is CASPGLAGGTVCKETQYF. The DNA of the CDR3 is TGTGCCAGCCCGGGACTAGCGGGGGGAACTGTTTGTAAAGAGACCCAGTACTTC.

This chain uses TRBV10-2 with TRBJ1-6; D gene uncertain. V was pared by 5 bases and J by 5 bases, with 13 bases between. The CDR3 runs 15 residues. The germline V gene encodes CDR1 WSHSY and CDR2 SAAADI. The CDR3 coding sequence is TGCGCCAGCAGTCCGTCCCGCCCCGATAATTCACCCCTCCACTTT. As protein: CASSPSRPDNSPLHF.

The chain is built from TRBV6-6 and TRBJ2-1; D remains ambiguous. The CDR3 totals 13 residues. V was shortened by 5 bases and J by 9 bases, with 14 bases between the two germline ends. The germline CDR1 and CDR2 sequences are MNHNY and SVGAGI (reference sequence). The CDR3 loop is CASSVKVVSEQFF. The CDR3 DNA reads TGTGCCAGCAGTGTTAAGGTAGTTAGTGAGCAGTTCTTC.

The V and J genes are TRBV12-5 and TRBJ1-5; TRBD1 matches at 8 bases. The V gene end was trimmed by 1 base and the J gene end by 5 bases; junction bases not matched to a gene: 4. This CDR3 contains 15 residues. Germline CDR1 reads LGHNT; CDR2 reads FRNRAP. The DNA of the CDR3 is TGTGCTAGTGGTTTGGGGACAGGGCTGTATCAGCCCCAGCATTTT. Its translation: CASGLGTGLYQPQHF.

The chain is built from TRBV5-1 and TRBJ2-3; 8 bases align to TRBD1. Germline CDR1 and CDR2: SGHRS and YFSETQ. This CDR3 spans 14 amino acids. V dropped 1 base and J dropped 4; count of bases not matched to a gene: 2. The CDR3 region has the DNA TGCGCCAGCAGCTTGCAGGGGGCGGCAGATACGCAGTATTTT. Protein sequence: CASSLQGAADTQYF. Drawing the rest from reference TRBV5-1 and TRBJ2-3, the complete variable domain is KAGVTQTPRYLIKTRGQQVTLSCSPISGHRSVSWYQQTPGQGLQFLFEYFSETQRNKGNFPGRFSGRQFSNSRSEMNVSTLELGDSALYLCASSLQGAADTQYFGPGTRLTVL.

The chain links TRBV9 to TRBJ2-1; 10 bases are shared with TRBD2. The CDR3 is 18 amino acids. V lost 4 bases to trimming and J lost 2 bases; unmatched junction nucleotides: 12. CDR1 and CDR2 from the germline V gene are SGDLS and YYNGEE. The CDR3 is CASSLRQIAGGPYNEQFF. The CDR3 DNA follows: TGTGCCAGCAGCCTCCGTCAAATAGCGGGGGGCCCCTACAATGAGCAGTTCTTC.

The chain couples TRBV7-3 to TRBJ2-1, with unresolved D. The CDR3 is 13 residues long. V was clipped by 5 bases and J by 4 bases, with 9 bases between them. Germline CDR1 SGHTA, CDR2 FQGTGA. The CDR3 coding sequence is TGTGCCAGCAGCACGAACAGATACAATGAGCAGTTCTTC. This encodes CASSTNRYNEQFF.

This sequence joins TRBV4-3 and TRBJ1-5; D perhaps matches TRBD1 (5 bases). V lost 0 bases to trimming and J lost 2 bases, with 14 bases between them. The CDR3 is 17 amino acids. Germline V gives CDR1 LGHNA, CDR2 YSLEER. CDR3 coding DNA: TGCGCCAGCAGCCAAGATTTTGGGGCGTTGGGCAATCAGCCCCAGCATTTT. It yields the protein CASSQDFGALGNQPQHF.

Remarks on this clone: This sample also contains other DNA sequences that code for the same CDR3. The chain is built from TRBV6-6 and TRBJ1-2, with a weak D call TRBD1 (6 bases). Between the trimmed V and J ends, which lost 0 bases and 8 bases, there was a span of 16 bases. The CDR3 consists of 15 residues. Per germline, CDR1 MNHNY and CDR2 SVGAGI (reference sequence). The CDR3 coding sequence is TGTGCCAGCAGTTACTCGAGCACGGGGGCGGGGGGCTACACCTTC. It specifies CASSYSSTGAGGYTF.

CDR3 loop: CASSSRGRVDNEQFF. The CDR3 region has the DNA TGTGCCAGCAGTTCACGGGGGAGGGTAGACAATGAGCAGTTCTTC. V and J are TRBV11-3 and TRBJ2-1; 7 positions agree with TRBD2. Germline V gene data show CDR1 as SGHNT and CDR2 as YENEEA. V dropped 6 bases and J dropped 5; count of bases not matched to a gene: 10. This CDR3 comprises 15 residues.